A selection of T cell receptor beta chains follows, all from one sample in a study of Ad26.COV2.S vaccination and SARS-CoV-2 variants. Measured with immunoSEQ multiplex PCR; TCRdb has only the in-frame clones, and not every one. This sample has some 330,000 clones, with under 90% found just once. This sample comprised peripheral blood, obtained in a trial of Ad26.COV2.S vaccine versus placebo. All receptors come from a person between 18 and 60 years old who received the Ad26.COV2.S COVID-19 vaccine or a placebo. CDR3s include the opening cysteine and the closing phenylalanine or tryptophan. A D gene is named only where the DNA matches it firmly. A row's size may be missing; if present it is once, few, many or a size class.

size	D	V	J	CDR3	DNA
NA	TRBD1	TRBV27	TRBJ2-2	CASTHRGATGELFF	TGTGCCAGCACTCACAGGGGTGCCACCGGGGAGCTGTTTTTT
NA	NA	TRBV14	TRBJ1-6	CASSQQGNSPLHF	TGTGCCAGCAGCCAACAGGGTAATTCACCCCTCCACTTT
NA	NA	TRBV7-8	TRBJ2-1	CASSPPWPSRYNEQFF	TGTGCCAGCAGCCCCCCGTGGCCATCCCGTTACAATGAGCAGTTCTTC
once	NA	TRBV6-1	TRBJ1-2	CASSEGARAGTF	TGTGCCAGCAGTGAAGGAGCCAGGGCGGGCACCTTC
NA	NA	TRBV6-5	TRBJ1-2	CASSWGDPDGYTF	TGTGCCAGCAGCTGGGGGGACCCCGATGGCTACACCTTC
NA	NA	TRBV6-5	TRBJ2-3	CASGVRVEDTQYF	TGTGCCAGCGGGGTCAGGGTGGAAGATACGCAGTATTTT
NA	NA	TRBV5-4	TRBJ1-2	CASSKTDGGGYGYTF	TGTGCCAGCAGTAAAACTGACGGGGGAGGCTATGGCTACACCTTC
NA	NA	TRBV3-1/TRBV3-2	TRBJ1-1	CASSQDTEAFF	TGTGCCAGCAGCCAAGACACTGAAGCTTTCTTT
NA	NA	TRBV9	TRBJ1-1	CASSVVDGLNTEAFF	TGTGCCAGCAGCGTAGTGGATGGGCTGAACACTGAAGCTTTCTTT
NA	NA	TRBV7-9	TRBJ2-3	CASTARDTDTQYF	TGTGCCAGCACCGCCCGGGACACAGATACGCAGTATTTT
NA	TRBD2	TRBV7-9	TRBJ2-1	CASSLKSSGGLTYNEQFF	TGTGCCAGCAGCTTAAAATCCAGCGGGGGGCTTACCTACAATGAGCAGTTCTTC
NA	NA	TRBV9	TRBJ2-7	CASSVGGGTEEQYF	TGTGCCAGCAGCGTAGGTGGGGGCACAGAGGAGCAGTACTTC